What follows describes a single T cell receptor (beta chain). The antigen it recognizes is unknown. No much larger clone is present one base from it, and per-base qualities are unavailable. These data are taken from a study of T cell responses to AZD1222 COVID-19 vaccine (dated by TCRdb to the early 2020s). For the wider study: TCR sequencing covered about 230 trial participants: some 210 given two doses of AZD1222 and about 26 given two doses of MenACWY control vaccine. Trial participants were enrolled into age subgroups of 18-55, 56-69 and 70-plus years, which contained 148, 28 and 57 TCR-sequenced participants, respectively.

The sample's time point, from its label and the paper: about 28 days (+/-7) after the second vaccine dose. AZD1222 recipients whose second dose came at about 4 weeks and those whose second dose came at about 12 weeks were combined into one group, since spike-specific TCR depth and breadth did not differ between the two schedules. The vaccinee samples were drawn from two UK trials, COV001 and COV002, one of which was a single-blind randomized controlled phase 2/3 trial testing AZD1222 (ChAdOx1 nCoV-19) in healthy adults. For TCRbeta chain sequencing, PBMC samples were collected from trial participants at day 0 and at day 28 after the second dose. The research as a whole found: Most participants were white British and females outnumbered males, and the authors suggested that clonal diversity may have been underestimated. The whole spike protein was spanned by vaccine-associated CD4 TCRs, and dominant responses were seen in regions 160-218 and 743-854. Only five to seven AZD1222 recipients were SARS-CoV-2 seropositive at baseline, limiting conclusions about previously exposed vaccinees. The 56-69-year group was small, and its depth increase did not reach significance, likely because of low power. After two AZD1222 doses, spike-specific TCR breadth and depth were significantly higher than at day 0 and than in MenACWY recipients. Epitopes outside the regions mutated in the B.1.351 and B.1.1.7 variants were reportedly recognized by nearly half of the unique spike-specific TCRs. Because no day 14 peak-response samples were available, the repertoires could be characterized only after the peak T cell response.

V ends up 5 bases short and J 2 bases short, with an unmatched junction base count of 9. The CDR3 holds 14 amino acids from the cysteine to the phenylalanine. The kept DNA is CDR3 alone, 42 bases in frame from the first base. CDR1 GTSNPN and CDR2 SVGIG were looked up in the germline V gene (reference sequence). The CDR3 regions of human TCRbeta chains were analyzed by immunosequencing. As for the original processing: Repertoire TCRs were matched against a reference library of SARS-CoV-2-specific TCRs generated with the MIRA antigen-specificity platform. Breadth was defined as the fraction of unique TCRs that were SARS-CoV-2-associated, and depth was defined as the fraction of total T cells that were SARS-CoV-2-associated. Using the MIRA data, each spike-specific TCR was mapped to the spike region that the TCR reacts to and placed in a CD4 or CD8 class. Log10-transformed breadth and depth values were compared by one-way ANOVA with Sidak's multiple comparisons tests. Imported from immuneACCESS, the table was reduced by TCRdb to in-frame sequences with V and J called. These copies leave out some clones; in studies compared against another copy, an unresolved V gene accounts for under half, and the cause of the remainder is not known. V and J calls and clone size are given by that table; D and trimming were obtained from the DNA. For this sample the table gives about 72,000 clones, of which approximately 90% were detected only once. Of the sample, more than 25% is held by the ten largest clones.

The receptor chain draws on TRBV30 and TRBJ2-7; 7 bases in the middle match TRBD2. The starting material was peripheral blood, obtained 28 days after the second AZD1222 dose. The sequence derives from an adult who received the AZD1222 COVID-19 vaccine. The CDR3 protein: CAWAFGRTTYEQYF. DNA sequence: TGTGCCTGGGCTTTCGGGAGGACGACCTACGAGCAGTACTTC. When the CDR3 is completed using the reference TRBV30 and TRBJ2-7 genes on either side, the full variable domain is SQTIHQWPATLVQPVGSPLSLECTVEGTSNPNLYWYRQAAGRGLQLLFYSVGIGQISSEVPQNLSASRPQDRQFILSSKKLLLSDSGFYLCAWAFGRTTYEQYFGPGTRLTVT.